These 19 T cell receptor beta chains share one sample of origin, sequenced in a study of neoadjuvant anti-PD-1 for oral cavity cancer. Noted time point: after neoadjuvant nivolumab, at surgical resection. Repertoires were generated with immunoSEQ multiplex PCR, while TCRdb's copy carries only in-frame clones and drops some. The table records 13,000 or so clones, about two thirds of them present only once. The sample in question was PBMCs, obtained after nivolumab (anti-PD-1) treatment. The receptors stem from a person between 40 and 80 years old with oral cavity squamous cell carcinoma.

This clone has more than one count but fewer than ten. V is TRBV28 and J is TRBJ1-2; TRBD1 matches 9 bases. Looked up from germline, CDR1 is MDHEN and CDR2 is SYDVKM. The CDR3 loop spans 15 amino acids. V trimming: 4 bases; J trimming: 2 bases; junction bases outside the gene matches: 5. The CDR3 is CASSSGQGVNYGYTF. As DNA, the CDR3 is TGTGCCAGCAGTTCGGGACAGGGAGTAAACTATGGCTACACCTTC.

This clone was picked up one time. This chain joins TRBV4-1 and TRBJ2-1; D possibly corresponds to TRBD1 (5 bases). CDR1 is MGHRA and CDR2 is YSYEKL in the germline V gene. The CDR3 covers 20 residues. V lost 3 bases and J lost 0, with 24 bases in between. The CDR3 nucleotides are TGCGCCAGCAGCCAGGATGATGGAAATACGGACACGAGCTCCTACAATGAGCAGTTCTTC. This encodes CASSQDDGNTDTSSYNEQFF.

The J gene is TRBJ1-5, the V gene TRBV2, with D uncertain. Between the trimmed V and J ends, which lost 4 bases and 4 bases, there was a span of 11 bases. The CDR3 totals 14 residues. Germline CDR1 and CDR2: SNHLY and FYNNEI. The CDR3 spells CASSARVQNQPQHF. For the CDR3, the DNA is TGTGCCAGCAGTGCCAGAGTCCAGAATCAGCCCCAGCATTTT.

This chain uses TRBV30 with TRBJ2-1, with 10 bases lining up with TRBD2. Per germline, CDR1 GTSNPN and CDR2 SVGIG (reference sequence). The CDR3 has 15 amino acids. The trim removed 2 bases at V and 4 bases at J, leaving 5 bases unmatched. The CDR3 sequence: CAWSLQRGGYNEQFF. CDR3 coding DNA: TGTGCCTGGAGTCTCCAGCGGGGGGGTTACAATGAGCAGTTCTTC.

This clone occurred a few times. The chain carries TRBV27 and TRBJ2-7; D is possibly TRBD1 (5 bases). CDR3 size: 13 residues. With 8 bases removed from V and 0 bases from J, the gap between germline ends came to 11 bases. Germline lookup yields CDR1 MNHEY and CDR2 SMNVEV (reference sequence). In DNA form, the CDR3 reads TGTGCCAGCGGCCCAGGGTACTCCTACGAGCAGTACTTC. Its protein product is CASGPGYSYEQYF.

V gene TRBV20-1 combines with J gene TRBJ1-1, with no clear D. CDR3 length equals 11 residues. From germline, CDR1 is DFQATT and CDR2 SNEGSKA (reference sequence). The V end lost 6 bases, the J end lost 1 base, and 6 bases lay between the germline ends. The CDR3 is CSATRNTEAFF. The CDR3 DNA is TGCAGTGCCACGAGGAACACTGAAGCTTTCTTT.

V gene TRBV6-4 combines with J gene TRBJ1-5; no clear D. Germline assignment: CDR1 MRHNA and CDR2 SNTAGT. V lost 9 bases, J lost 2 bases, and 17 bases lay in between. The CDR3 extends over 15 amino acids. The CDR3 loop is CARTGNSMGNQPQHF. In DNA form, the CDR3 reads TGTGCCAGGACCGGGAACTCTATGGGCAATCAGCCCCAGCATTTT.

This rearrangement joins TRBV2 to TRBJ1-5; D is undetermined. CDR3 size: 18 residues. CDR1 and CDR2 (germline): SNHLY, FYNNEI. V dropped 2 bases and J dropped 0 bases, with 17 bases sitting between them. The CDR3 loop reads CASSETRRIGYSNQPQHF. The CDR3 DNA follows: TGTGCCAGCAGTGAAACACGACGTATAGGCTATAGCAATCAGCCCCAGCATTTT.

CDR3 in amino acids: CASSGLRLNTGELFF. CDR3 bases: TGTGCCAGCAGTGGGCTTAGACTGAACACCGGGGAGCTGTTTTTT. The rearrangement joins TRBV6-1 to TRBJ2-2; no clear D. V gave up 4 bases and J gave up 1 base, with 10 bases separating them. This CDR3 is 15 amino acids long. CDR1 is MNHNS and CDR2 is SASEGT in the germline V gene.

This clone was detected only a few times. The genes are TRBV2 and TRBJ2-7; no firm D call. The V end was cut by 7 bases, the J end by 0 bases, with 10 bases between. CDR3 length: 13 amino acids. In germline, CDR1 is SNHLY, CDR2 FYNNEI. The CDR3 DNA sequence: TGTGCCAGCACCGCGGCCGACTCCTACGAGCAGTACTTC. Translation: CASTAADSYEQYF. The variable domain in full, completed from reference TRBV2 and TRBJ2-7, reads EPEVTQTPSHQVTQMGQEVILRCVPISNHLYFYWYRQILGQKVEFLVSFYNNEISEKSEIFDDQFSVERPDGSNFTLKIRSTKLEDSAMYFCASTAADSYEQYFGPGTRLTVT.

This clone occurred once. The chain links TRBV4-2 to TRBJ1-5; a weak D match, TRBD1 (6 bases). The V end was cut by 3 bases, the J end by 7 bases, with 16 bases between. The CDR3 contains 15 residues. Per germline, CDR1 LGHNA and CDR2 YNFKEQ. CDR3 amino acids: CASSHTWGAEQPQHF. The DNA for the CDR3 is TGTGCCAGCAGCCATACTTGGGGGGCCGAGCAGCCCCAGCATTTT.

The chain uses TRBV7-2 and TRBJ2-1, with no clear D. The length of the CDR3 is 11 residues. Trimming removed 2 bases at V and 15 bases at J, with 11 bases between. CDR1 SGHTA and CDR2 FQGNSA come from the germline V gene. CDR3 amino acids: CASSLRVLTFF. The CDR3 coding sequence is TGTGCCAGCAGCTTACGGGTCCTGACGTTCTTC.

The genes are TRBV6-6 and TRBJ1-4, with D possibly being TRBD1 (6 bases). Germline V gene data show CDR1 as MNHNY and CDR2 as SVGAGI (reference sequence). Trimming removed 6 bases from V and 3 bases from J, with 17 bases in between. The length of the CDR3 is 16 residues. The CDR3 is CASRGGRGSPNEKLFF. The DNA of the CDR3 is TGTGCCAGCAGGGGGGGCCGGGGCTCACCTAATGAAAAACTGTTTTTT.

The CDR3 sequence is CASSQVGVLGNTIYF. DNA for the CDR3: TGCGCCAGCAGCCAAGTAGGGGTTCTGGGGAACACCATATATTTT. The chain employs TRBV4-1 and TRBJ1-3; D might be TRBD1 (5 bases). This CDR3 is built from 15 residues. The V end was cut by 1 base, the J end by 7 bases, with 14 bases between. The germline gives CDR1 MGHRA, CDR2 YSYEKL.

This clone was seen a handful of times. The chain combines TRBV6-5 with TRBJ1-6; D gene ambiguous. This CDR3 comprises 14 residues. Germline V gene data show CDR1 as MNHEY and CDR2 as SVGAGI. V lost 6 bases to trimming and J lost 6 bases, with 12 bases between them. The CDR3 sequence: CASRTDTANSPLHF. The CDR3 region has the DNA TGTGCCAGCAGAACCGACACGGCTAATTCACCCCTCCACTTT.

The V call is TRBV11-2, the J call TRBJ2-1; D remains ambiguous. The CDR3 loop spans 13 amino acids. Looked up from germline, CDR1 is SGHAT and CDR2 is FQNNGV. V was pared by 1 base and J by 7 bases, with 8 bases between. In DNA, the CDR3 is TGTGCCAGCAGCTTAGTTAGTAGGAATGAGCAGTTCTTC. Protein product: CASSLVSRNEQFF.

The chain recombines TRBV6-5 with TRBJ1-2; no firm D call. CDR3 length: 15 amino acids. Looked up from germline, CDR1 is MNHEY and CDR2 is SVGAGI. The V end lost 0 bases, the J end lost 0 bases, and 8 bases lay between the germline ends. The CDR3 DNA reads TGTGCCAGCAGTTACTCGAGCAGTTCTAACTATGGCTACACCTTC. It yields the protein CASSYSSSSNYGYTF.

The V gene is TRBV6-5, the J gene TRBJ1-1; 9 bases match TRBD1. Germline trimming cut 5 bases from V and 4 bases from J; bases unmatched to any gene: 5. Germline V gene data show CDR1 as MNHEY and CDR2 as SVGAGI. This CDR3 contains 14 residues. CDR3 protein: CASSTGQGSTEAFF. The CDR3, as DNA: TGTGCCAGCAGTACGGGACAGGGATCCACTGAAGCTTTCTTT.

The rearrangement joins TRBV5-6 to TRBJ2-7; D gene unclear. The CDR3 is 13 residues long. V was cut by 2 bases and J by 0 bases, with 6 bases left in between. Germline values: CDR1 SGHDT, CDR2 YYEEEE. The chain's CDR3 is CASSFGTSYEQYF. CDR3 nucleotide sequence: TGTGCCAGCAGCTTCGGAACCTCCTACGAGCAGTACTTC.